A single sample gave rise to the 30 T cell receptor beta chains below, sequenced in a study of long-term antiretroviral therapy in people with HIV. immunoSEQ v3.0 was run at survey level. The assay was immunoSEQ multiplex PCR, and TCRdb's table has in-frame clones only and misses some. Here the sample spans over 30,000 clones, 60% to 75% being singletons. Sequences were derived from unsorted PBMCs, sampled 3 years after starting antiretroviral therapy. These receptors came from a man aged 50-60 years with HIV.

This clone was detected only a few times. V gene TRBV5-1 combines with J gene TRBJ2-3; 11 bases fit TRBD1. The CDR3 covers 16 residues. V trimming: 0 bases; J trimming: 4 bases; junction bases outside the gene matches: 4. From germline, CDR1 is SGHRS and CDR2 YFSETQ. For the CDR3, the DNA is TGCGCCAGCAGCTTGGGCGGACAGGGGGCTTCAGATACGCAGTATTTT. This codes for CASSLGGQGASDTQYF.

The CDR3 loop is CSVEVGDRAYNEQFF. CDR3 bases: TGCAGCGTCGAGGTAGGTGACAGAGCCTACAATGAGCAGTTCTTC. The chain is built from TRBV29-1 and TRBJ2-1; tentatively, D is TRBD1 (5 bases). Germline V lookup: CDR1 SQVTM, CDR2 ANQGSEA. The CDR3 consists of 15 residues. V lost 6 bases and J lost 2, with 17 bases in between.

This CDR3 reads CASSHGLAGGSNNEQFF. The DNA of the CDR3 is TGTGCCAGCAGCCACGGACTAGCGGGAGGGTCTAACAATGAGCAGTTCTTC. The chain couples TRBV7-9 to TRBJ2-1; TRBD2 aligns across 15 bases. The germline gives CDR1 SEHNR, CDR2 FQNEAQ (reference sequence). Trimming removed 5 bases from V and 5 bases from J; junction bases left unmatched: 7. The CDR3 length is 17 residues.

The chain joins TRBV30 to TRBJ1-4; TRBD1 agrees at 8 bases. This CDR3 has 17 residues. CDR1 is GTSNPN and CDR2 is SVGIG in the germline V gene (reference sequence). J was trimmed by 1 base and V by 0 bases; bases with no gene match: 7. The CDR3 region has the DNA TGTGCCTGGAGTGTCGGGGGACAGGAATTAACTAATGAAAAACTGTTTTTT. Amino acid sequence: CAWSVGGQELTNEKLFF.

This clone was recorded only once. The gene calls are TRBV19 and TRBJ1-5, with D possibly TRBD1 on 5 matching bases. Germline values: CDR1 LNHDA, CDR2 SQIVND (reference sequence). The CDR3 is made up of 16 amino acids. The V and J ends lost 4 bases and 0 bases respectively, with 13 bases between them. The CDR3 loop reads CASSNHGTVSNQPQHF. The DNA for the CDR3 is TGTGCCAGTAGTAATCATGGGACCGTTAGCAATCAGCCCCAGCATTTT.

The chain employs TRBV5-4 and TRBJ1-1; no firm D call. The CDR3 extends over 13 amino acids. Trimming removed 2 bases at V and 3 bases at J, with 8 bases between. CDR1 SGHNT and CDR2 YYREEE come from the germline V gene (reference sequence). CDR3 in DNA: TGTGCCAGCAGCTTCCTAGCGGACACTGAAGCTTTCTTT. Translating it yields CASSFLADTEAFF.

The CDR3 nucleotides are TGCGCCAGCAGAGCGGGAGGAACAGATACGCAGTATTTT. Protein product: CASRAGGTDTQYF. The chain carries TRBV5-1 and TRBJ2-3; 9 bases match TRBD2. Germline assignment: CDR1 SGHRS and CDR2 YFSETQ. Unmatched junction bases numbered 1, after V lost 5 bases and J lost 3 bases. This CDR3 spans 13 amino acids.

This chain links TRBV7-3 with TRBJ2-1; D remains unclear. CDR3 size: 15 residues. Trimming removed 2 bases at V and 0 bases at J, with 8 bases between. Germline-derived CDR1 and CDR2 are SGHTA and FQGTGA. In nucleotides, the CDR3 is TGTGCCAGCAGCTTAGTAAGTTCCTCCTACAATGAGCAGTTCTTC. Encoded protein: CASSLVSSSYNEQFF.

The gene calls are TRBV6-6 and TRBJ1-4; D not resolved. Trimming took off 5 bases at V and 10 bases at J, with 14 bases between the two ends. From germline, CDR1 is MNHNY and CDR2 SVGAGI (reference sequence). The CDR3 has 13 residues. The CDR3 nucleotides are TGTGCCAGCAGTATGGACTCTTCTCCAAAACTGTTTTTT. Translation gives CASSMDSSPKLFF.

The CDR3 region is CASSQERDRNYEQYF. DNA for the CDR3: TGCGCCAGCAGCCAAGAACGGGACCGAAACTACGAGCAGTACTTC. The rearrangement links TRBV4-3 to TRBJ2-7, with D perhaps TRBD1 or TRBD2 (5 bases each). This CDR3 spans 15 amino acids. Germline V CDR1 and CDR2: LGHNA, YSLEER. V shed 0 bases and J shed 3 bases, with 12 bases lying between them.

This sequence joins TRBV19 and TRBJ2-7, with 7 bases lining up with TRBD1. The V and J ends lost 3 bases and 0 bases, in that order; junction bases with no gene match: 8. CDR1 is LNHDA and CDR2 is SQIVND in the germline V gene (reference sequence). This CDR3 is 16 amino acids long. CDR3 sequence reads: CASSILPGQSSYEQYF. The CDR3 DNA reads TGTGCCAGTAGTATCCTCCCGGGACAGAGCTCCTACGAGCAGTACTTC.

The chain combines TRBV11-3 with TRBJ1-1, with 7 positions matching TRBD1. The CDR3 runs 14 residues. Germline V CDR1 and CDR2: SGHNT, YENEEA. The J segment lost 0 bases and the V segment lost 4 bases, leaving 2 bases of the junction unmatched. The CDR3: CASSSGGVNTEAFF. CDR3 nucleotides: TGTGCCAGCAGCTCAGGGGGAGTGAACACTGAAGCTTTCTTT.

The chain joins TRBV9 to TRBJ2-5, with a tentative D call TRBD2 (6 bases). The germline gives CDR1 SGDLS, CDR2 YYNGEE. Trimming stripped 0 bases from V and 6 bases from J, with 12 bases between. The CDR3 is 14 amino acids. CDR3 sequence: CASSVASGGKTQYF. CDR3 sequence (DNA): TGTGCCAGCAGCGTAGCTTCCGGGGGAAAGACCCAGTACTTC.

The chain carries TRBV20-1 and TRBJ2-5; D is ambiguous. The better agreement between TRBJ2-7 and the DNA end casts doubt on the J call. Per germline, CDR1 DFQATT and CDR2 SNEGSKA (reference sequence). The CDR3 totals 11 residues. The DNA of the CDR3 is TGCAGTACCCGAAGGCCCTACGAGCAGTACTTC. This gives the protein CSTRRPYEQYF.

The rearrangement uses TRBV7-2 and TRBJ2-3, with D unclear. Germline assignment: CDR1 SGHTA and CDR2 FQGNSA. The CDR3 loop spans 16 amino acids. V lost 2 bases, J lost 0 bases, and 12 bases lay in between. Here the CDR3 reads CASSLFATLSTDTQYF. DNA of the CDR3: TGTGCCAGCAGCTTATTCGCGACACTTAGCACAGATACGCAGTATTTT.

The chain links TRBV6-6 to TRBJ2-5; D tentatively fits TRBD1 or TRBD2 (5 bases each). The V and J ends lost 5 bases and 5 bases respectively, with 21 bases between them. The germline CDR1 and CDR2 sequences are MNHNY and SVGAGI (reference sequence). This CDR3 has 16 amino acids. The CDR3 protein is CASSRPRQGVGETQYF. In DNA, the CDR3 is TGTGCCAGCAGTCGACCCCGGCAGGGAGTAGGGGAGACCCAGTACTTC.

V gene TRBV19 combines with J gene TRBJ2-7; tentative D call: TRBD2 (5 bases). V was shortened by 6 bases and J by 0 bases, with 15 bases between the two germline ends. Germline-derived CDR1 and CDR2 are LNHDA and SQIVND (reference sequence). The CDR3 spans 15 residues. CDR3 region: CASSRRVEPSYEQYF. The CDR3 nucleotides read TGTGCCAGTAGCAGGCGGGTGGAGCCCTCCTACGAGCAGTACTTC.

This clone was seen more than once but under ten times. V and J are TRBV29-1 and TRBJ1-1; D not certain. Per germline, CDR1 SQVTM and CDR2 ANQGSEA. V lost 5 bases, J lost 4 bases, and 5 bases lay in between. This CDR3 is built from 10 residues. The chain's CDR3 is CSVYFTEAFF. The CDR3 DNA reads TGCAGCGTTTATTTCACTGAAGCTTTCTTT.

CDR3: CASSPRRETYEQYF. CDR3 bases: TGTGCCAGCTCACCACGGAGGGAGACCTACGAGCAGTACTTC. The rearrangement uses TRBV18 and TRBJ2-7; D perhaps matches TRBD2 (6 bases). The V gene lost 1 base and the J gene lost 2 bases, with 9 bases spanning the gap. Germline CDR1 KGHSH, CDR2 LQKENI. This CDR3 has 14 amino acids.

This clone was counted a few times. The rearrangement links TRBV30 to TRBJ2-3; tentatively, D is TRBD2 (5 bases). CDR1 is GTSNPN, CDR2 SVGIG, per germline (reference sequence). The V and J ends lost 0 bases and 0 bases respectively, with 25 bases between them. The CDR3 is 20 amino acids. CDR3 protein: CAWSVEGPMMEDTSTDTQYF. CDR3 sequence (DNA): TGTGCCTGGAGTGTAGAAGGGCCAATGATGGAGGATACTAGCACAGATACGCAGTATTTT. Looking up the rest from reference TRBV30 and TRBJ2-3 gives the full variable domain: SQTIHQWPATLVQPVGSPLSLECTVEGTSNPNLYWYRQAAGRGLQLLFYSVGIGQISSEVPQNLSASRPQDRQFILSSKKLLLSDSGFYLCAWSVEGPMMEDTSTDTQYFGPGTRLTVL.

This sequence joins TRBV4-3 and TRBJ2-7, with TRBD2 identical over 12 bases. There are 15 residues in the CDR3. V was clipped by 4 bases and J by 7 bases; unmatched bases: 8. Germline assignment: CDR1 LGHNA and CDR2 YSLEER. In DNA, the CDR3 is TGCGCCAGCAGCCCCACTAGCGGGAGGCCTTGGGAGCAGTACTTC. Translation: CASSPTSGRPWEQYF.

A few counts support this clone. The chain recombines TRBV9 with TRBJ1-5; no clear D gene. The CDR3 sequence is 12 residues long. Trimming removed 8 bases at V and 1 base at J, with 7 bases between. Germline assignment: CDR1 SGDLS and CDR2 YYNGEE. The DNA for the CDR3 is TGTGCCAGTGGACGCAGCAATCAGCCCCAGCATTTT. It yields the protein CASGRSNQPQHF.

The rearrangement uses TRBV23-1 and TRBJ1-4, with D uncertain. TRBV23-1 is known as an ORF, though its function is uncertain. V lost 4 bases, J lost 1 base, and 13 bases lay in between. The CDR3 length is 16 residues. This CDR3 reads CASSPYLGRTNEKLFF. The CDR3 DNA reads TGCGCCAGCAGTCCGTATTTGGGGAGAACTAATGAAAAACTGTTTTTT.

The chain links TRBV5-1 to TRBJ2-5, with TRBD2 identical over 10 bases. The CDR3 extends over 18 amino acids. J was trimmed by 5 bases and V by 0 bases; bases with no gene match: 13. Germline V gene data show CDR1 as SGHRS and CDR2 as YFSETQ. CDR3 coding DNA: TGCGCCAGCAGCTTGGCGCTAGCGGGGGATGTACGGTCGGAGACCCAGTACTTC. It encodes CASSLALAGDVRSETQYF.

The chain combines TRBV5-4 with TRBJ2-2; D gene uncertain. In germline, CDR1 is SGHNT, CDR2 YYREEE (reference sequence). The length of the CDR3 is 16 residues. V lost 0 bases and J lost 7, with 16 bases in between. The chain's CDR3 is CASSLGVSRSSGELFF. DNA for the CDR3: TGTGCCAGCAGCTTGGGGGTTAGCCGATCGAGCGGGGAGCTGTTTTTT.

The gene calls are TRBV28 and TRBJ1-4, with a tentative D call TRBD1 (5 bases). Looked up from germline, CDR1 is MDHEN and CDR2 is SYDVKM. CDR3 length: 11 residues. Between the trimmed V and J ends, which lost 5 bases and 8 bases, there was a span of 6 bases. The CDR3 nucleotides read TGTGCCAGCAGTAGACAGGAAAAACTGTTTTTT. Amino acid sequence: CASSRQEKLFF. Supplemented by reference TRBV28 and TRBJ1-4, the full variable domain reads DVKVTQSSRYLVKRTGEKVFLECVQDMDHENMFWYRQDPGLGLRLIYFSYDVKMKEKGDIPEGYSVSREKKERFSLILESASTNQTSMYLCASSRQEKLFFGSGTQLSVL.

V gene TRBV5-6 combines with J gene TRBJ1-2; the match to TRBD1 covers 7 bases. The germline gives CDR1 SGHDT, CDR2 YYEEEE. The V segment lost 3 bases and the J segment 2 bases; nucleotides outside the gene matches: 7. This CDR3 has 15 amino acids. The CDR3 DNA follows: TGTGCCAGCAGCTGGGATGACAGGGCCAACTATGGCTACACCTTC. Translating it yields CASSWDDRANYGYTF.

In its sample, this clone was seen once. This chain links TRBV2 with TRBJ2-3; D not certain. Between the trimmed V and J ends, which lost 5 bases and 4 bases, there was a span of 7 bases. The CDR3 runs 12 residues. Per the germline V gene, CDR1 is SNHLY and CDR2 is FYNNEI. CDR3 protein: CASSWVADTQYF. CDR3 nucleotides: TGTGCCAGCAGTTGGGTGGCAGATACGCAGTATTTT.

The rearrangement joins TRBV27 to TRBJ2-5; the D gene is possibly TRBD2 (6 bases). Trimming removed 3 bases from V and 4 bases from J, with 9 bases in between. Per germline, CDR1 MNHEY and CDR2 SMNVEV (reference sequence). This CDR3 is 13 amino acids long. The CDR3, as DNA: TGTGCCAGCAGTTTGGACGGGGGAGAGACCCAGTACTTC. Its protein is CASSLDGGETQYF.

The chain uses TRBV7-2 and TRBJ2-3; TRBD1 agrees at 8 bases. Trimming removed 5 bases from V and 4 bases from J; junction bases left unmatched: 8. Germline V gives CDR1 SGHTA, CDR2 FQGNSA. The CDR3 runs to 15 residues. The chain's CDR3 is CASSGYRGSADTQYF. The CDR3 DNA reads as TGTGCCAGCAGCGGGTACAGGGGGTCAGCAGATACGCAGTATTTT.